The entry that follows covers one T cell receptor (beta chain) sequence. The CDR3 sequence is 15 residues long. Trimming removed 2 bases from V and 0 bases from J, with 10 bases in between. The data originate from a study of blood T cell repertoires in COVID-19. Here immunoSEQ multiplex PCR was the method, and the copy in TCRdb shows in-frame clones only, minus some. The repertoire consists of roughly 29,000 clones, with approximately 88% occurring once and the leading ten covering 8% to 10%. The specimen was peripheral blood. This receptor was identified in an elderly man with active COVID-19. The chain carries TRBV23-1 and TRBJ1-2, with no clear D. TRBV23-1 is labeled an ORF, and its function is uncertain. The CDR3 here is CASSQGRPANYGYTF. CDR3 DNA sequence: TGCGCCAGCAGTCAAGGGAGGCCAGCTAACTATGGCTACACCTTC.